What follows describes a single TCR beta chain. Its antigen is unknown. Measured with immunoSEQ multiplex PCR; TCRdb has only the in-frame clones, and not every one. In the table there are tens of thousands of clones, more than 80% of which are singletons. CDR3 length: 15 amino acids. Germline V gives CDR1 MDHEN, CDR2 SYDVKM. V was pared by 10 bases and J by 6 bases, with 11 bases of the junction left unmatched. This record comes from a study of OX40 agonist ivuxolimab in advanced cancers. General study results and limits: Among patients with partial responses at 0.1-3.0 mg/kg, clonal expansion was among the lowest.

This sequence was found in an adult with an advanced solid tumor such as melanoma, head and neck, liver or kidney cancer. Sequencing used CD4+ or CD8+ T cells sorted from blood, obtained in a trial of the OX40 agonist ivuxolimab. The chain carries TRBV28 and TRBJ2-7; 14 positions agree with TRBD2. CDR3 residues: CATENRGLAGGEQYF. The CDR3 region has the DNA TGTGCCACCGAGAATCGAGGACTAGCGGGAGGCGAGCAGTACTTC.